The TCR beta chain described here comes from a study of T-cell memory formation after mild COVID-19. Study-level results: CM and EM subsets held most contracting CD4+ clones; EMRA held CD8+ ones.

TCRdb re-called the 5' RACE reads with MiXCR, one entry per CDR3 protein. The sample has fewer than 350,000 distinct CDR3 sequences; roughly an eighth are singletons. This clonotype was counted between two and nine times. What it recognizes is unknown. The V gene lost 2 bases and the J gene lost 10 bases, with 11 bases spanning the gap. Germline V gene data show CDR1 as MNHNS and CDR2 as SASEGT. The CDR3 extends over 12 amino acids. Sequencing used PBMCs or a T cell subset sorted from them (not recorded which). This TCR came from a man aged 18 to 35 who had mild COVID-19 (a few samples of this study predate the infection). Cell type and time point are not known. V and J are TRBV6-1 and TRBJ1-1; TRBD1 is a possible D gene (6 bases). CDR3 region: CASSEFTRGAFF. DNA of the CDR3: TGTGCCAGCAGTGAATTTACCAGGGGAGCTTTCTTT.